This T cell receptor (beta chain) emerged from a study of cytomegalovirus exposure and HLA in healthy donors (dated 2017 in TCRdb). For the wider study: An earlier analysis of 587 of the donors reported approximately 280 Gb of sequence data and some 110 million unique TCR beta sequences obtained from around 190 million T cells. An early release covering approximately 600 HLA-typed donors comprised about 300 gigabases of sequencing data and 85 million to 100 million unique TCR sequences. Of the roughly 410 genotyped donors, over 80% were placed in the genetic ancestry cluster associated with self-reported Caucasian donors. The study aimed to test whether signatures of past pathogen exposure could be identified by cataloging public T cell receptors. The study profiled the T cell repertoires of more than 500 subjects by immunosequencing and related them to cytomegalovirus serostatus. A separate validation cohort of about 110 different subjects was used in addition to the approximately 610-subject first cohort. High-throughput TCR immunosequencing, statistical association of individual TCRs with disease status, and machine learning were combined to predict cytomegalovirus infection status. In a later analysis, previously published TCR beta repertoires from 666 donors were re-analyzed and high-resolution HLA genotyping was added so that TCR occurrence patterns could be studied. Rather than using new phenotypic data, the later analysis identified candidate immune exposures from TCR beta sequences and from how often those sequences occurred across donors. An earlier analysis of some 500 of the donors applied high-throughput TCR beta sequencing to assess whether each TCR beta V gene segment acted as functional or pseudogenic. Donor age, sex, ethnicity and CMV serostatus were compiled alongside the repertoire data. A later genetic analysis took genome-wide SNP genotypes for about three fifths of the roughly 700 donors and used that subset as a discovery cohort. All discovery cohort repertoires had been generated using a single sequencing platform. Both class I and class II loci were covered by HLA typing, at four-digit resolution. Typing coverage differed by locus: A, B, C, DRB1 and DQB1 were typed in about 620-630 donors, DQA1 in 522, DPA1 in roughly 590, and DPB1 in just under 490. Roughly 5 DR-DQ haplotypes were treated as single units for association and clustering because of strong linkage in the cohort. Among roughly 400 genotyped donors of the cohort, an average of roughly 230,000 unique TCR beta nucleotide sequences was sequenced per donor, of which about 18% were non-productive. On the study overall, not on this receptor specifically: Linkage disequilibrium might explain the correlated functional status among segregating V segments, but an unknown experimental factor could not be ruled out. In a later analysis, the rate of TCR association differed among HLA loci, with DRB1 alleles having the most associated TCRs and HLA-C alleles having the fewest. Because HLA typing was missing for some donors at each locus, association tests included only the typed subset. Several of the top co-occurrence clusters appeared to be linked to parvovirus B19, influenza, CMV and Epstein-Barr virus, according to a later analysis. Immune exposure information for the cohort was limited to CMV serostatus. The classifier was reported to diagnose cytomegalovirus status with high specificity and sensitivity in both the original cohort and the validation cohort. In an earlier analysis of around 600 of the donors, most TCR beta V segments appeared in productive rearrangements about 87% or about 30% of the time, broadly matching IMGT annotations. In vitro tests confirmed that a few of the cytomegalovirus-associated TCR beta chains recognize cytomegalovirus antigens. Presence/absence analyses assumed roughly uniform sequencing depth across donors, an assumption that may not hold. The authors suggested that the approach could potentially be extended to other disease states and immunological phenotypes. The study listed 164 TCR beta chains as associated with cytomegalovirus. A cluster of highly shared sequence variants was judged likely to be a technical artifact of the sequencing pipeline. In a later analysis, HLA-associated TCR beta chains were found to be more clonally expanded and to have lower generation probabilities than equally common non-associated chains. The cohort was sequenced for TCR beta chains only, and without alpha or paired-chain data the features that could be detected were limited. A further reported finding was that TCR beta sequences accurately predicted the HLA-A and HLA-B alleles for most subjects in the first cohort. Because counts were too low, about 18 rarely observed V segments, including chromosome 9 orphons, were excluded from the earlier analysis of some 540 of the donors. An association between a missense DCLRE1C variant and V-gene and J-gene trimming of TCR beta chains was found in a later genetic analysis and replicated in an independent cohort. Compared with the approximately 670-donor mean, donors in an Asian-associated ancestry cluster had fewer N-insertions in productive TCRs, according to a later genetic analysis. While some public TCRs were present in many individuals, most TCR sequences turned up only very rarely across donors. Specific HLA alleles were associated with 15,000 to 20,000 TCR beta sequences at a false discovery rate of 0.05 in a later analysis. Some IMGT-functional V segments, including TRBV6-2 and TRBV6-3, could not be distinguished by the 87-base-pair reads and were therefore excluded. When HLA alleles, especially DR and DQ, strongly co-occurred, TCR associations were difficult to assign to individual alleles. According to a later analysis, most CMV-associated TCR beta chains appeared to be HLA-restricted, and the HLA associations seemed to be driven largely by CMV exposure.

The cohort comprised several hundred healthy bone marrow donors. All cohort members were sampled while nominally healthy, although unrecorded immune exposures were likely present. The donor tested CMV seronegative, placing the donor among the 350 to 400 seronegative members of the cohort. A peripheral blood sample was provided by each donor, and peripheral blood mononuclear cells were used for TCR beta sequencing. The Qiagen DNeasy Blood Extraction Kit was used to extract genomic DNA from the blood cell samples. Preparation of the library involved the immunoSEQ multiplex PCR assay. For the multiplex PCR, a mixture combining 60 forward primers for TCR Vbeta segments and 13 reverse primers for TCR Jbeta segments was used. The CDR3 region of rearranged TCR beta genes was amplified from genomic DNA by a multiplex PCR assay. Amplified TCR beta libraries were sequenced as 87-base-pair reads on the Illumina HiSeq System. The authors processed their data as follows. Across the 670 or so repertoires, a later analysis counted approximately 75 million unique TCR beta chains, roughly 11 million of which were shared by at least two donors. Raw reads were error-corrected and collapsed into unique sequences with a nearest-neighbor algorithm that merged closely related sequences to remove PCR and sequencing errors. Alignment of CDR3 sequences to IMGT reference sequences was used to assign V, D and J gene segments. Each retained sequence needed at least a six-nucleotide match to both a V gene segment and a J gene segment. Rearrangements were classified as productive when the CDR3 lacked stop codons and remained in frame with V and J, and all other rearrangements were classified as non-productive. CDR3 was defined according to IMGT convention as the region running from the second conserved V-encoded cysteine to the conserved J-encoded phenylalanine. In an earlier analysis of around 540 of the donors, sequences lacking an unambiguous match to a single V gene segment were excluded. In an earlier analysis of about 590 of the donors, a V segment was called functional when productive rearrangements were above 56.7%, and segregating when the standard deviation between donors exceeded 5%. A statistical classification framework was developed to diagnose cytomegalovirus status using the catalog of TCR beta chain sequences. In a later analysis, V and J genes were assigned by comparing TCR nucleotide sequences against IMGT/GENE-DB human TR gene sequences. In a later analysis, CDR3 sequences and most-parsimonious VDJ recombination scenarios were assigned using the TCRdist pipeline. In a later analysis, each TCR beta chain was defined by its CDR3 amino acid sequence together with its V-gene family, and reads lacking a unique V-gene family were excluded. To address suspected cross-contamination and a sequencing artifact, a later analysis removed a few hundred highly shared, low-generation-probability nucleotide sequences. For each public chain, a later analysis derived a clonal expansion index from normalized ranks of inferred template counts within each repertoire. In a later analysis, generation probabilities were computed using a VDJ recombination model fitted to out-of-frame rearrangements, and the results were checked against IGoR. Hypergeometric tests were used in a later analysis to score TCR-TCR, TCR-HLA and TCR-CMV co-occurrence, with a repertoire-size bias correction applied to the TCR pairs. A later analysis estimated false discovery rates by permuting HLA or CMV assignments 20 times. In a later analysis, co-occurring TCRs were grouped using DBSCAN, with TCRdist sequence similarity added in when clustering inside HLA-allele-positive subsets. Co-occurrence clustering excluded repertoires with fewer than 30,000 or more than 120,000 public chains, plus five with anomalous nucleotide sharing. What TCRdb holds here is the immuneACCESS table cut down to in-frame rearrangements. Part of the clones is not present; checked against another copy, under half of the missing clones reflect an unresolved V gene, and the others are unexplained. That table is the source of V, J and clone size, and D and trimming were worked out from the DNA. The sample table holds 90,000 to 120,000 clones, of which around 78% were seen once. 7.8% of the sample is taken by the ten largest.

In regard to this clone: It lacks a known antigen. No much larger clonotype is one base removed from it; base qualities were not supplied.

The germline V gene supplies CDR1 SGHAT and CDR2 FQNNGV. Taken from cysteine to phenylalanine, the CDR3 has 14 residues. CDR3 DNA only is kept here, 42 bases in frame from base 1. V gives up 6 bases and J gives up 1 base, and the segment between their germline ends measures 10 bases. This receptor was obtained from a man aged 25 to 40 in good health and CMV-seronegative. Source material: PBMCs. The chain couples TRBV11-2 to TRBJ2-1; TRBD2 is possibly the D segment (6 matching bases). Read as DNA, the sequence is TGTGCCAGCAGGGGGGGAGAGTCCTACAATGAGCAGTTCTTC. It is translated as CASRGGESYNEQFF.